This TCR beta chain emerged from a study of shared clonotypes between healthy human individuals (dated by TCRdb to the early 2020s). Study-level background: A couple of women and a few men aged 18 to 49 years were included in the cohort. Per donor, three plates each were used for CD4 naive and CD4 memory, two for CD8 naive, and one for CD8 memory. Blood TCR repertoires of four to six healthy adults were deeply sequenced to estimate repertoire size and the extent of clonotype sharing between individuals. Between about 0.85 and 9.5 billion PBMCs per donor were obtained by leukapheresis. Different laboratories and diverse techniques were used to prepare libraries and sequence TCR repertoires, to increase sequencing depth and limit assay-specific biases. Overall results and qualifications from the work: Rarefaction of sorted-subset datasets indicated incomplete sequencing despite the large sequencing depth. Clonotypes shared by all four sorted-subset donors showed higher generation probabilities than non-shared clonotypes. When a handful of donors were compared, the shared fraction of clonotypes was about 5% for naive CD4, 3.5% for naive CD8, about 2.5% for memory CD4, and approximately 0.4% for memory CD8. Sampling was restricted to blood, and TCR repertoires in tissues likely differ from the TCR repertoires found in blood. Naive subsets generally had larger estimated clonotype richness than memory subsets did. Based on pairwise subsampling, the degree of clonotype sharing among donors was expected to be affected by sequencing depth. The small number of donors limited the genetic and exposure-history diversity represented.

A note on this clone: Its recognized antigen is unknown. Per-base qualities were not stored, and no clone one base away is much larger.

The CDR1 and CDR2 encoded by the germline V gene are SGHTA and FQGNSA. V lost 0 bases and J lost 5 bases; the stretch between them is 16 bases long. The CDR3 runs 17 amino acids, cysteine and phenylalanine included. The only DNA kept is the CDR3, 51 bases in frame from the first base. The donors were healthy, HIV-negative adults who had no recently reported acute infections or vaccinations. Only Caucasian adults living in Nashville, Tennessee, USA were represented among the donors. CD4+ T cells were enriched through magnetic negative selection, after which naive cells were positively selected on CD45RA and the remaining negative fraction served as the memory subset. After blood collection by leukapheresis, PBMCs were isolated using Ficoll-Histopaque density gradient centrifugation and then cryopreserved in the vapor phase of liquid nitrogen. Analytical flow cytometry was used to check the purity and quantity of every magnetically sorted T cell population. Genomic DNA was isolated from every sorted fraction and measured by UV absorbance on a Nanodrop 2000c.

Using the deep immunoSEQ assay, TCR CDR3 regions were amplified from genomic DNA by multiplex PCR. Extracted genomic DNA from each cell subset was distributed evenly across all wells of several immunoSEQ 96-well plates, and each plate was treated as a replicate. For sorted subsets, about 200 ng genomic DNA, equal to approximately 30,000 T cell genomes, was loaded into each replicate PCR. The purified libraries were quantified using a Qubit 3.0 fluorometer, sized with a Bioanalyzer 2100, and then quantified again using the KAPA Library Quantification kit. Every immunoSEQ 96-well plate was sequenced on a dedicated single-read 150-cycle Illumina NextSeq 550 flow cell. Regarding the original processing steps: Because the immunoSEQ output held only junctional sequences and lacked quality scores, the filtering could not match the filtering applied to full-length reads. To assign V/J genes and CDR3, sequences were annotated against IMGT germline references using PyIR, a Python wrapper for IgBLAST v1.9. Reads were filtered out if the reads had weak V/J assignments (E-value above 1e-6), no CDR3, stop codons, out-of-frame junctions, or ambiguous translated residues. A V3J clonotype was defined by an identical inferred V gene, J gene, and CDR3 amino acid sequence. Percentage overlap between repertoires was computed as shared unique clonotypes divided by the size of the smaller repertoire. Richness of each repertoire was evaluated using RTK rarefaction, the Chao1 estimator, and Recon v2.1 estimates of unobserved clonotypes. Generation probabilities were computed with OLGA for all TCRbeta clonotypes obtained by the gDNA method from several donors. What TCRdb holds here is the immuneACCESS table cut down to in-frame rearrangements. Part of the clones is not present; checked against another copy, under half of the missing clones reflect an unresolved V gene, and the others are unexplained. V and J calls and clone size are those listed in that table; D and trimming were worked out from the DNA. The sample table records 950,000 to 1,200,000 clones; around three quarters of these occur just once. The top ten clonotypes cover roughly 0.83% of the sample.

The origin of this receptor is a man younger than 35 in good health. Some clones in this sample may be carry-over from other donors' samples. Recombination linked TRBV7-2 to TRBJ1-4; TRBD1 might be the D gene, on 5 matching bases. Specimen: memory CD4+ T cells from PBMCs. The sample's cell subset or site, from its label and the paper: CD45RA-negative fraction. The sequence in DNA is TGTGCCAGCAGCTTAGCGAGGGTTGGGGACGCAAATGAAAAACTGTTTTTT. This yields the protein CASSLARVGDANEKLFF. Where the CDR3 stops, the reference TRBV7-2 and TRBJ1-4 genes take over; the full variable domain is GAGVSQSPSNKVTEKGKDVELRCDPISGHTALYWYRQSLGQGLEFLIYFQGNSAPDKSGLPSDRFSAERTGGSVSTLTIQRTQQEDSAVYLCASSLARVGDANEKLFFGSGTQLSVL.